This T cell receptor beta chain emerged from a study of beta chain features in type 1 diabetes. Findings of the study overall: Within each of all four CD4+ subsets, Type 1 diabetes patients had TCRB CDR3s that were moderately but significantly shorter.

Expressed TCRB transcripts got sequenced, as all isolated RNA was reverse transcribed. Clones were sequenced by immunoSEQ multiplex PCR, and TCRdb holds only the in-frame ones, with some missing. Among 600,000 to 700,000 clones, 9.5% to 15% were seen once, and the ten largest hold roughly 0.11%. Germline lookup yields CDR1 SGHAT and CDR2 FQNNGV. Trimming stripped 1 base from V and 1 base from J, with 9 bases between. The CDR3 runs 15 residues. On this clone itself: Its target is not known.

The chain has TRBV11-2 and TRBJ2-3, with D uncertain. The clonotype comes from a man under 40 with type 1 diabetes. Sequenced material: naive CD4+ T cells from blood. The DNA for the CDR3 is TGTGCCAGCAGCTTAGTCGCGGTACGCACAGATACGCAGTATTTT. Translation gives CASSLVAVRTDTQYF.